These 4 T cell receptor beta chains came from one sample sequenced in a study of T cells in Graves' hyperthyroidism and ophthalmopathy. RNA transcripts served as the template for amplifying TCR beta CDR3 regions. TCR CDR3 underwent first-round RT-PCR with the HTBI primer set. TCRdb passed the multiplex PCR reads through MiXCR, listing each CDR3 protein once. Here the sample spans about 540,000 distinct CDR3 sequences, roughly 50% being singletons. The sample consisted of peripheral blood or thyroid tissue (not recorded which). The receptors come from a woman between 18 and 29 years old with Graves' hyperthyroidism.

This clonotype was seen a few times. A much more abundant neighbour one base away suggests this may be a read error. The chain employs TRBV7-3 and TRBJ1-4; 8 positions match TRBD1. There are 14 residues in the CDR3. J was trimmed by 8 bases and V by 5 bases; bases with no gene match: 7. Germline CDR1 and CDR2: SGHTA and FQGTGA. The CDR3 DNA follows: TGTGCCAGCAGCCAGACAGGGGCGGGCGAAAAACTGTTTTTT. Amino acid sequence: CASSQTGAGEKLFF.

The chain recombines TRBV15 with TRBJ1-4; the D is unclear. Germline V gives CDR1 LNHNV, CDR2 YYDKDF (reference sequence). The CDR3 extends over 14 amino acids. V was shortened by 0 bases and J by 7 bases, with 9 bases between the two germline ends. The chain's CDR3 is CATSRDLSGEKLFF. The CDR3 DNA is TGTGCCACCAGCAGAGATCTTAGCGGTGAAAAACTGTTTTTT.

Regarding this clonotype: This may arise from a read error, as a much more abundant clone is one base away. The rearrangement uses TRBV20-1 and TRBJ2-5; tentatively, D is TRBD1 (6 bases). Germline V gene lookup returns CDR1 DFQATT and CDR2 SNEGSKA (reference sequence). The CDR3 has 16 amino acids. The CDR3 loop is CSANPGAAEYQEAQYF. Written as DNA, the CDR3 is TGCAGTGCTAATCCAGGGGCGGCCGAATACCAAGAGGCCCAGTACTTC.

J is TRBJ1-2 and V is TRBV2; 7 bases line up with TRBD1. The V segment lost 6 bases and the J segment 7 bases; nucleotides outside the gene matches: 17. The CDR3 totals 16 residues. Germline CDR1 and CDR2: SNHLY and FYNNEI. CDR3 sequence (DNA): TGTGCCAGCAGCCTCTGGGGACAGATCCGGGTTTCTGGCTACACCTTC. Its protein product is CASSLWGQIRVSGYTF.